These T cell receptor beta chains were read from a single sample in a study of cytomegalovirus exposure and HLA in healthy donors. The assay was immunoSEQ multiplex PCR, and TCRdb's table has in-frame clones only and misses some. The table includes over 100,000 clones, approximately 61% detected once. The sequenced material came from PBMCs. Source of these receptors: a woman between 40 and 55 years old in good health and CMV-seronegative. Both conserved end residues are part of each CDR3. A D gene is named only where the DNA matches it firmly. The listing skips clone size in some rows; elsewhere it reads once, few, many or a size class.

V	J	size	D	DNA	CDR3
TRBV2	TRBJ1-2	NA	TRBD1	TGTGCCAGCAGCGGACAGGGGAATTCCTATGGCTACACCTTC	CASSGQGNSYGYTF
TRBV4-3	TRBJ1-2	NA	TRBD1	TGCGCCAGCAGCCAAGCGGGCGATTGGTTTAACAGACCAGGGGGTGGCTACACCTTC	CASSQAGDWFNRPGGGYTF
TRBV7-6	TRBJ1-1	NA	TRBD1	TGTGCCAGCAGCTTAGGTACAGGGGTCAACACTGAAGCTTTCTTT	CASSLGTGVNTEAFF
TRBV5-4	TRBJ1-5	NA	NA	TGTGCCAGCAGCTTGGGACTAAGCAATCAGCCCCAGCATTTT	CASSLGLSNQPQHF
TRBV4-2	TRBJ1-2	few	TRBD1	TGTGCCAGCAGCCAAAACCTCAGGGGGCAGAATGGCTACACCTTC	CASSQNLRGQNGYTF
TRBV7-9	TRBJ1-2	few	NA	TGTGCCAGCACCCGAGGAGAGGATCCCTATGGCTACACCTTC	CASTRGEDPYGYTF
TRBV6-5	TRBJ2-7	NA	NA	TGTGCCAGCAGTATTAGCGCGTTCTCCTACGAGCAGTACTTC	CASSISAFSYEQYF
TRBV7-2	TRBJ2-7	NA	TRBD1	TGTGCCAGCAGCTCATTGGGACAGTCCTACGAGCAGTACTTC	CASSSLGQSYEQYF
TRBV9	TRBJ2-1	NA	TRBD2	TGTGCCAGCAGCGTAGTAGCGGGGGGTAGTGGGGAGCAGTTCTTC	CASSVVAGGSGEQFF
TRBV15	TRBJ2-7	few	TRBD1	TGTGCCACCAGCAGAGGTAGCCCTGGGACAGCCTACGAGCAGTACTTC	CATSRGSPGTAYEQYF
TRBV29-1	TRBJ1-5	few	NA	TGCAGCGTCGACACAGGGAATAGCAATCAGCCCCAGCATTTT	CSVDTGNSNQPQHF
TRBV19	TRBJ2-4	NA	NA	TGTGCCAGCTCCCGGGACACCGAAAACATTCAGTACTTC	CASSRDTENIQYF
TRBV5-1	TRBJ2-1	NA	NA	TGCGCCAGCAGCTTGGGGGCTTACGCTTACAATGAGCAGTTCTTC	CASSLGAYAYNEQFF
TRBV4-2	TRBJ1-2	NA	TRBD1	TGTGCCAGCAGCCAAGCCTCCGGGACAGTCCGTTATGGCTACACCTTC	CASSQASGTVRYGYTF
TRBV30	TRBJ1-5	few	TRBD1	TGTGCCTGGAGTGTACCCGGGACAGGGAATCAGCCCCAGCATTTT	CAWSVPGTGNQPQHF